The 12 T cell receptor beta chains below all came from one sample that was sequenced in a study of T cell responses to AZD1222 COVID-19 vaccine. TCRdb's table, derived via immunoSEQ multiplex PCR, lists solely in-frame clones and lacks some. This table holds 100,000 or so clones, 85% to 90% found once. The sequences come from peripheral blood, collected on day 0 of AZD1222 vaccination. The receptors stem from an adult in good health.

CDR3 loop: CASSQVGGDQPQHF. CDR3 coding DNA: TGTGCCAGCAGCCAAGTAGGAGGGGATCAGCCCCAGCATTTT. V is TRBV14 and J is TRBJ1-5, with D possibly being TRBD1 (5 bases). The germline CDR1 and CDR2 sequences are SGHDN and FVKESK. This CDR3 is 14 amino acids long. Trimming took off 1 base at V and 5 bases at J, with 9 bases between the two ends. The variable domain in full, with the rest retrieved from reference TRBV14 and TRBJ1-5, is EAGVTQFPSHSVIEKGQTVTLRCDPISGHDNLYWYRRVMGKEIKFLLHFVKESKQDESGMPNNRFLAERTGGTYSTLKVQPAELEDSGVYFCASSQVGGDQPQHFGDGTRLSIL.

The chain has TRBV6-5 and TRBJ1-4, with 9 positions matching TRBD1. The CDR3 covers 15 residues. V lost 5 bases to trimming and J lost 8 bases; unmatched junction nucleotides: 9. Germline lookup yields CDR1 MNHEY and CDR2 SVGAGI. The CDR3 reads CASSNQQGAWEKLFF. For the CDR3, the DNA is TGTGCCAGCAGTAACCAACAGGGGGCCTGGGAAAAACTGTTTTTT.

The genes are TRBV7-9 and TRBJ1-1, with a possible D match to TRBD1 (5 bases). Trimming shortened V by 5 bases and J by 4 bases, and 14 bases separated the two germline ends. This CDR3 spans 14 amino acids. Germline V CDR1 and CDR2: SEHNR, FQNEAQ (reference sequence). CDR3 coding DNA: TGTGCCAGCAGCAGGCGTCAGGGAGGCACTGAAGCTTTCTTT. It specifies CASSRRQGGTEAFF.

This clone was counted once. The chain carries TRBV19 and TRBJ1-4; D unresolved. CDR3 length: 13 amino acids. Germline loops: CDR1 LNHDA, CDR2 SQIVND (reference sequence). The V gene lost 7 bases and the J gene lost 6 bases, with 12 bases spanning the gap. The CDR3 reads CASNPDGDEKLFF. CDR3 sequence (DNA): TGTGCCAGTAATCCGGACGGGGATGAAAAACTGTTTTTT.

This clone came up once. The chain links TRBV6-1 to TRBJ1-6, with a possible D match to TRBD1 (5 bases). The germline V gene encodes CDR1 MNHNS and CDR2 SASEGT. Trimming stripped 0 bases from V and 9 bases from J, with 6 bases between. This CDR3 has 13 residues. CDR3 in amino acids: CASSEAQGSPLHF. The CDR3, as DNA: TGTGCCAGCAGTGAAGCGCAGGGTTCACCCCTCCACTTT.

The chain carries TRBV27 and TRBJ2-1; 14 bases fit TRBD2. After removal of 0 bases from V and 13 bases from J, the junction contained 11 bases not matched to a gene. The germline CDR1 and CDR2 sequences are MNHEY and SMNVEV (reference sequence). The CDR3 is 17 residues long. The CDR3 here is CASSLSGLAGDRALQFF. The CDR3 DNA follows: TGTGCCAGCAGTTTATCGGGACTAGCGGGAGACCGGGCTCTACAGTTCTTC.

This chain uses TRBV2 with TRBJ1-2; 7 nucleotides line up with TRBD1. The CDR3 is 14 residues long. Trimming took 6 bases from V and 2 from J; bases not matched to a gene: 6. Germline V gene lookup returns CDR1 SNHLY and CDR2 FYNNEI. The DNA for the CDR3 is TGTGCCAGCAGGGGAGGGGGCGCAAACTATGGCTACACCTTC. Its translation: CASRGGGANYGYTF.

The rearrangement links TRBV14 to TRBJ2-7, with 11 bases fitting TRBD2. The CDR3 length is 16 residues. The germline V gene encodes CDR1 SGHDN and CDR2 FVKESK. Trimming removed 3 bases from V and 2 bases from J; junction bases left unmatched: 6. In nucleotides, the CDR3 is TGTGCCAGCAGCCATACTAGCGGGAGAGGTCCCTACGAGCAGTACTTC. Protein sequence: CASSHTSGRGPYEQYF.

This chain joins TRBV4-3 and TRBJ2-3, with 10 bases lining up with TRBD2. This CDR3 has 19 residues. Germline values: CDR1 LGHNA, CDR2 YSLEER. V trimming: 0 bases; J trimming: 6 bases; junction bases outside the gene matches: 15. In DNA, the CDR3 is TGCGCCAGCAGCCAAGACCCGCCCATAGCGGGAGGAGATGCCGATACGCAGTATTTT. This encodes CASSQDPPIAGGDADTQYF.

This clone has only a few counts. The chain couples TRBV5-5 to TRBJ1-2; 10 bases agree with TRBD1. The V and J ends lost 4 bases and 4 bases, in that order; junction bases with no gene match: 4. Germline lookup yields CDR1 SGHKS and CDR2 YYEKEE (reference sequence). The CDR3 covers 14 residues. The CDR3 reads CASSRDRGTYGYTF. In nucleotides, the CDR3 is TGTGCCAGCAGCCGGGACAGGGGTACCTATGGCTACACCTTC.

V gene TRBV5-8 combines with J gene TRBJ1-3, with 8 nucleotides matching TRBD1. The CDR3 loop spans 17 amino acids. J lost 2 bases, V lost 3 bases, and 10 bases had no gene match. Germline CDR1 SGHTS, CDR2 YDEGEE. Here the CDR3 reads CASSSLIQGAAGNTIYF. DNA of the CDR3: TGTGCCAGCAGCTCATTGATCCAGGGGGCAGCTGGAAACACCATATATTTT.

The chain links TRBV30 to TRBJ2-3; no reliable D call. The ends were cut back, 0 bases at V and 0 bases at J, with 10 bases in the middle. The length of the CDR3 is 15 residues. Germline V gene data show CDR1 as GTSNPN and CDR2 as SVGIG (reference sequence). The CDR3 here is CAWSVSHTSTDTQYF. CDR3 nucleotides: TGTGCCTGGAGTGTGTCGCACACTAGCACAGATACGCAGTATTTT.